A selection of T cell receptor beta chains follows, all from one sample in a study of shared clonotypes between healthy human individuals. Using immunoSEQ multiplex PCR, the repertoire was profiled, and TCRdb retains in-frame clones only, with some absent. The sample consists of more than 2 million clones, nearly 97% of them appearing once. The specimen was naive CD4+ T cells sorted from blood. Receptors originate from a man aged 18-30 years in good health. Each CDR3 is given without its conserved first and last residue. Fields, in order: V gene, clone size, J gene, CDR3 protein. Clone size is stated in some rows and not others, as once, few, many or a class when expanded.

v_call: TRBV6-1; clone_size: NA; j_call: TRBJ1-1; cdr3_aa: ASNRVATTEAF
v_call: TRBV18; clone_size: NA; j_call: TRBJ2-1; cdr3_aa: ASSPGFSGSDEQF
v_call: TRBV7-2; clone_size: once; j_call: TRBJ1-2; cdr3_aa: ASSLPPGYT
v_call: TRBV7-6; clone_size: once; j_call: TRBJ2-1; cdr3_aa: ASSPREGGEQF
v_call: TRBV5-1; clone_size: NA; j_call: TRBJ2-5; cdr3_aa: ASSLDRNQETQY
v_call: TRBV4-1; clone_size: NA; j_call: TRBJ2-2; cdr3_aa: ASSQDSRKSRTGELF
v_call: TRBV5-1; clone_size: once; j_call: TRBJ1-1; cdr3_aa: ASSLQSPTEAF
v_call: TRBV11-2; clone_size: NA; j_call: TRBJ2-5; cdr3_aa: ASSQPVLADKETQY
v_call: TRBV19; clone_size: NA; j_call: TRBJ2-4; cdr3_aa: ASSPGHPRDIQY
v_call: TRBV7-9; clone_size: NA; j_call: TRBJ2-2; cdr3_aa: ASSFRRQSNTGELF
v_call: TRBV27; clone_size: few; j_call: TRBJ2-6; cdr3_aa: ASSQQGSGANVLT
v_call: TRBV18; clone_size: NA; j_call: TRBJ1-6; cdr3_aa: ASSLSDYNSPLH
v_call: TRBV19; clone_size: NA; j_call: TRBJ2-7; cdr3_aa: ASSADLYEQY
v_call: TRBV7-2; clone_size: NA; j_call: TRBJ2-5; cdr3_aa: ASSPPGGAGRKTQY
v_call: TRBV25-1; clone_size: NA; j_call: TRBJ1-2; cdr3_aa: ASSVTGGSGYT
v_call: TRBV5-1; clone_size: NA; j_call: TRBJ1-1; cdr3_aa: ASSLGQATEAF
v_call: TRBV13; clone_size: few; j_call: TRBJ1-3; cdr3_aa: ASSFGLAVRGNTIY
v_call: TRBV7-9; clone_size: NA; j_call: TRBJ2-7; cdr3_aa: ASSLGGASGTYEQY
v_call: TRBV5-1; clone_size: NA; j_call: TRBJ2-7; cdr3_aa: ASSLEGPSSYEQY
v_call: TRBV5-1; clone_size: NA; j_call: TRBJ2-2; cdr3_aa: ASSLVATNTGELF